These 8 T cell receptor beta chains were all obtained from the same sample, sequenced in a study of T cell repertoires in cytomegalovirus infection. Antigens of these TCRs are unknown. A single record per CDR3 protein comes from TCRdb applying MiXCR to the reads. The table lists about 920,000 distinct CDR3 sequences, roughly 30% of them singletons. The sample was cultured CD8+ T cells from PBMCs, taken from culture after CMV antigen stimulation. The receptors derive from a human donor in good health (CMV status not recorded). Some clones in this sample may be carry-over from other donors' samples.

The chain has TRBV6-6 and TRBJ2-2; 8 bases align to TRBD1. The CDR3 runs to 15 residues. Unmatched junction bases numbered 7, after V lost 5 bases and J lost 5 bases. The germline V gene has CDR1 MNHNY and CDR2 SVGAGI (reference sequence). CDR3 nucleotide sequence: TGTGCCAGCAGTCTGGGACAGGACGCTACCGGGGAGCTGTTTTTT. As protein: CASSLGQDATGELFF.

The chain couples TRBV7-9 to TRBJ1-1; D gene unclear. V was clipped by 4 bases and J by 8 bases, with 8 bases between them. CDR3 size: 11 residues. Germline CDR1 reads SEHNR; CDR2 reads FQNEAQ (reference sequence). The CDR3 DNA is TGTGCCAGCAGCTCGAGGGCCGAAGCTTTCTTT. It codes for CASSSRAEAFF. Combining the CDR3 with reference TRBV7-9 and TRBJ1-1 gives the whole variable domain DTGVSQNPRHKITKRGQNVTFRCDPISEHNRLYWYRQTLGQGPEFLTYFQNEAQLEKSRLLSDRFSAERPKGSFSTLEIQRTEQGDSAMYLCASSSRAEAFFGQGTRLTVV.

The chain couples TRBV6-5 to TRBJ2-5; D call uncertain. CDR3 length: 11 residues. Between the trimmed V and J ends, which lost 10 bases and 4 bases, there was a span of 10 bases. CDR1 is MNHEY and CDR2 is SVGAGI in the germline V gene. CDR3 region: CANSHAETQYF. The CDR3 DNA reads TGTGCCAACAGCCACGCAGAGACCCAGTACTTC.

The rearrangement links TRBV7-9 to TRBJ2-1; tentatively, D is TRBD1 or TRBD2 (5 bases each). The V gene's germline CDR1 is SEHNR and CDR2 FQNEAQ (reference sequence). CDR3 length equals 15 residues. The V gene lost 2 bases and the J gene lost 5 bases, with 13 bases spanning the gap. CDR3 region: CASSLSRDRNNEQFF. The CDR3 region has the DNA TGTGCCAGCAGCTTATCCCGGGACCGAAACAATGAGCAGTTCTTC.

A few counts support this clonotype. The chain uses TRBV29-1 and TRBJ2-1; 11 bases map to TRBD2. The J segment lost 7 bases and the V segment lost 2 bases, leaving 7 bases of the junction unmatched. The CDR3 has 15 residues. Germline assignment: CDR1 SQVTM and CDR2 ANQGSEA. The CDR3 DNA sequence: TGCAGCGTTGAATTCGGTAGCGGGGGGGCAAATGAGCAGTTCTTC. Its protein product is CSVEFGSGGANEQFF.

This clonotype has only a few counts. The rearrangement links TRBV2 to TRBJ2-3; the D gene is possibly TRBD2 (6 bases). Trimming removed 5 bases from V and 1 base from J, with 13 bases in between. Germline CDR1 is SNHLY and CDR2 is FYNNEI. This CDR3 spans 15 amino acids. The CDR3 region has the DNA TGTGCCAGCAGTCTAGAGCGGGCTGGCACAGATACGCAGTATTTT. This codes for CASSLERAGTDTQYF.

This chain joins TRBV27 and TRBJ1-6; TRBD1 might be the D (5 bases). Germline V gene data show CDR1 as MNHEY and CDR2 as SMNVEV (reference sequence). This CDR3 is built from 13 residues. V was shortened by 6 bases and J by 6 bases, with 9 bases between the two germline ends. Here the CDR3 reads CASSGTVNSPLHF. CDR3 DNA: TGTGCCAGCAGCGGGACGGTTAATTCACCCCTCCACTTT.

This clonotype was observed a handful of times. V is TRBV28 and J is TRBJ2-7, with D uncertain. Germline CDR1 is MDHEN and CDR2 is SYDVKM. The germline V and J ends were trimmed by 8 bases and 7 bases, with 9 bases remaining between them. This CDR3 has 10 residues. For the CDR3, the DNA is TGTGCCAGCGGGTATCTGGAGCAGTACTTC. Amino acids: CASGYLEQYF.